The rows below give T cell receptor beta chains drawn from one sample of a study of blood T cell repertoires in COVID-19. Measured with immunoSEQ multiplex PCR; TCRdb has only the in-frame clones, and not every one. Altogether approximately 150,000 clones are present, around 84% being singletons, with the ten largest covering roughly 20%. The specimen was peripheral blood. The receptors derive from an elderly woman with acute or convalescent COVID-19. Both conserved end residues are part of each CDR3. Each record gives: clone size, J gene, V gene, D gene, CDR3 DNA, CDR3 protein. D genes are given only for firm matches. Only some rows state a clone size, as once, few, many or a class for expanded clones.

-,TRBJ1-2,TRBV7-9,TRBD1,TGTGCCAGCAGCTCGGCGGGACAGGACAAAAATGGCTACACCTTC,CASSSAGQDKNGYTF
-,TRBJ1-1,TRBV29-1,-,TGCAGCGTCCCACGATTCGGACAGAGCATGAACACTGTAGCTTTCTTT,CSVPRFGQSMNTVAFF
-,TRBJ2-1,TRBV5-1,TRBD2,TGCGCCAGCAGCCCCCAGCCTAGCGGGGGGGGTTCTTACAATGAGCAGTTCTTC,CASSPQPSGGGSYNEQFF
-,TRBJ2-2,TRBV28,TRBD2,TGTGCCAGCCTTCTCACTAGCGGGAGCAGGAACACCGGGGAGCTGTTTTTT,CASLLTSGSRNTGELFF
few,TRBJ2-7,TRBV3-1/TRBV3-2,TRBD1,TGTGCCAGCAGCCGGCTGGACAGGGGGTCCTACGAGCAGTACTTC,CASSRLDRGSYEQYF
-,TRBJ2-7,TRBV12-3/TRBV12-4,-,TGTGCCAGCAGTTTGGGCTTCCTCTACGAGCAGTACTTC,CASSLGFLYEQYF
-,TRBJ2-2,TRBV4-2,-,TGTGCCAGCAGCCAAGAAGCGGTACAGGGGAACACCGGGGAGCTGTTTTTT,CASSQEAVQGNTGELFF
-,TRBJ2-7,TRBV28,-,TGTGCCAGCAGGGCCCCCTCACAGATTTACGAGCAGTACTTC,CASRAPSQIYEQYF
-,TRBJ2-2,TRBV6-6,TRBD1,TGTGCCAGCAGTGCCGGGACAGTCACCGGGGAGCTGTTTTTT,CASSAGTVTGELFF
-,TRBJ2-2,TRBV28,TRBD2,TGTGCCAGCAGCAGGCCCGACGGATTAGCGGGAGGAAGAGCTCCGCTCTTGACCGGGGAGCTGTTTTTT,CASSRPDGLAGGRAPLLTGELFF
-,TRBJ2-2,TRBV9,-,TGTGCCAGCAGCCTGAGGCCCACTAACACCGGGGAGCTGTTTTTT,CASSLRPTNTGELFF
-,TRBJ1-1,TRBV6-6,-,TGTGCCAGCAGTTCCCGACAGGTCACTGAAGCTTTCTTT,CASSSRQVTEAFF
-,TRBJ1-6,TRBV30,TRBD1,TGTGCCTGGAGTGCAACAGGGGGTGATTCACCCCTCCACTTT,CAWSATGGDSPLHF
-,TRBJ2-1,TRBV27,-,TGTGCCAGCAGTTTCAGCAGGGCTCAAGAGCAGTTCTTC,CASSFSRAQEQFF
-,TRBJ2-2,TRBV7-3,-,TGTGCCTCAAGGACACTTAACACCGGGGAGCTGTTTTTT,CASRTLNTGELFF
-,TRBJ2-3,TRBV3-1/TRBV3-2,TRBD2,TGTGCCAGCAGCCGGGGACTAGTGGGGTCAGATACGCAGTATTTT,CASSRGLVGSDTQYF
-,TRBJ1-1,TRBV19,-,TGTGCCAGTAGTCAAAACAGGGACGCCCGGAACACTGAAGCTTTCTTT,CASSQNRDARNTEAFF
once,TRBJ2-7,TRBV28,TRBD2,TGTGCCAGCAGTTCGGGGGGACTAGCGGGAGGGGTCCACGAGCAGTACTTC,CASSSGGLAGGVHEQYF
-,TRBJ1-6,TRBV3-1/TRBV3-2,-,TGTGCCAGCAGCCAAGAACAATCACCCCTCCACTTT,CASSQEQSPLHF
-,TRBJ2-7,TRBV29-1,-,TGCAGCGCCAGAACGGGCTTCGGGGGCGAGCAGTACTTC,CSARTGFGGEQYF
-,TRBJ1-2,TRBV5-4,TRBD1,TGTGCCAGCGGCACCGGGACAGGGGGCTTCTATGGCTACACCTTC,CASGTGTGGFYGYTF
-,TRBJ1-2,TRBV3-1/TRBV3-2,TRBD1,TGTGCCAGCAGCCGGGGGGCGACAGGGAGCTATGGCTACACCTTC,CASSRGATGSYGYTF
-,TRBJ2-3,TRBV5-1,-,TGCGCCAGCAGCTTGGCCCTCCTTGCGGTTGATGCAGCAGATACGCAGTATTTT,CASSLALLAVDAADTQYF
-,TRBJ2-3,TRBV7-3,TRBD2,TGTGCCAGCAGCTTAACGGGACTAGCGGGGGGGCAAGTTACGCAGTATTTT,CASSLTGLAGGQVTQYF
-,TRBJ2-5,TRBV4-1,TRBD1,TGCGCCAGCAGCAATTACAGGGGTTTCCAAGAGACCCAGTACTTC,CASSNYRGFQETQYF
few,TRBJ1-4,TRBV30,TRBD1,TGTGCCTGGAGTGTCCGGACAGGGCTGAATGAAAAACTGTTTTTT,CAWSVRTGLNEKLFF
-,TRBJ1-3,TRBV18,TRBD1,TGTGCCAGCTCACTGAAACTGACAGGGACTGGAAACACCATATATTTT,CASSLKLTGTGNTIYF